This T cell receptor (beta chain) was recorded in a study of blood T cell repertoires in COVID-19. On the study more broadly: PBMCs, B-cell-depleted T cells, or T cells were the source of the cDNA or gDNA that made up the material.

Germline lookup yields CDR1 LNHNV and CDR2 YYDKDF (reference sequence). V shed 3 bases, J shed 5 bases, and the junction held 8 bases outside the gene matches. CDR3 length: 18 residues. In the source study's methods: Quantification of nucleated cells was approximated via reference gene primer amplification. Repertoires were generated with immunoSEQ multiplex PCR, while TCRdb's copy carries only in-frame clones and drops some. The V and J calls and the clone size are those of that table, but D and trimming were determined from the DNA. The sample includes some 130,000 clones, more than 75% of them seen just once.

This sequence was found in a man in his 60s who had recovered from COVID-19. Sequencing was done on a sample of peripheral blood. The chain carries TRBV15 and TRBJ2-2, with 14 positions matching TRBD2. The CDR3 reads CATSRGLAGVMKTGELFF. Here the CDR3 DNA reads TGTGCCACCAGCAGGGGACTAGCGGGGGTTATGAAAACCGGGGAGCTGTTTTTT.